This T cell receptor beta chain was recorded in a study of blood T cells in healthy people across ages. Study observations and caveats: No conclusive comparison of naive versus antigen-experienced cells was possible with unsorted PBMCs. The study found more naive CD4+ cells and higher diversity in long-lived than aged donors.

Comment on this clonotype: The antigen remains undetermined.

V was shortened by 3 bases and J by 6 bases, with 18 bases between the two germline ends. This CDR3 contains 15 residues. The germline CDR1 and CDR2 sequences are MGHRA and YSYEKL. For the second PCR, which ran for about 6 to 11 cycles, a sample-barcoded 5' primer and a J-beta primer mix were used. TCRdb re-called the 5' RACE reads through MiXCR, storing one row per CDR3 protein. The data contain roughly 1.4 million distinct CDR3 sequences, approximately 60% of them singletons. This TCR was sampled from a young man in good health. The sample taken for sequencing was blood. V usage is TRBV4-1 and J usage is TRBJ2-7, with D perhaps TRBD2 (6 bases). The chain's CDR3 is CASSQRLVLSVEQYF. The DNA for the CDR3 is TGCGCCAGCAGCCAGCGACTAGTTCTATCGGTCGAGCAGTACTTC.